The 19 T cell receptor beta chains below were found in one sample sequenced in a study of response to subunit inactivated influenza vaccine. TCRdb redid the calling of the RT-PCR reads with MiXCR, one entry per CDR3 protein. This sample yields about 500,000 distinct CDR3 sequences, of which 16% are seen a single time; less than 4% belongs to the top ten. The material was CD4+ T cells sorted from PBMCs, obtained less than 30 months after vaccination. These receptor sequences come from a man between 50 and 75 years old who received an inactivated influenza vaccine.

This clonotype was seen more than once but under ten times. At one end, the junction sequence differs from germline, possibly due to a read error. The gene calls are TRBV7-2 and TRBJ2-6; 8 bases are shared with TRBD1. The CDR3 runs to 13 residues. Germline lookup yields CDR1 SGHTA and CDR2 FQGNSA. CDR3 residues: CASSRRLGTGEAF. DNA for the CDR3: TGTGCCAGCAGCCGTCGACTCGGGACAGGAGAAGCTTTC.

The rearrangement links TRBV20-1 to TRBJ2-1; D is possibly TRBD1 or TRBD2 (5 bases each). Per germline, CDR1 DFQATT and CDR2 SNEGSKA (reference sequence). V lost 3 bases to trimming and J lost 1 base, with 16 bases between them. There are 16 residues in the CDR3. The CDR3: CSARGPGTRSYNEQFF. DNA for the CDR3: TGCAGTGCTAGGGGGCCCGGGACCCGGTCCTACAATGAGCAGTTCTTC.

This clonotype has more than one count but fewer than ten. The V and J genes are TRBV5-1 and TRBJ2-2; D is unresolved. Trimming took 8 bases from V and 0 from J, leaving 11 bases between them. Germline V gene lookup returns CDR1 SGHRS and CDR2 YFSETQ. This CDR3 comprises 14 residues. CDR3 region: CASTSRSNTGELFF. For the CDR3, the DNA is TGCGCCAGTACGAGCAGGTCGAACACCGGGGAGCTGTTTTTT.

This clonotype was counted only a few times. The chain uses TRBV5-6 and TRBJ2-5, with D possibly being TRBD1 or TRBD2 (5 bases each). Looked up from germline, CDR1 is SGHDT and CDR2 is YYEEEE. This CDR3 spans 15 amino acids. The V end lost 0 bases, the J end lost 5 bases, and 14 bases lay between the germline ends. The CDR3 sequence is CASSLGWGPGETQYF. CDR3 nucleotides: TGTGCCAGCAGCTTGGGGTGGGGACCAGGGGAGACCCAGTACTTC.

This clonotype was counted ten times or more. This chain joins TRBV5-1 and TRBJ2-3, with D perhaps matching TRBD1 (5 bases). The CDR3 covers 14 residues. Looked up from germline, CDR1 is SGHRS and CDR2 is YFSETQ. V lost 0 bases and J lost 6, with 11 bases in between. CDR3 DNA: TGCGCCAGCAGCTTGGACAGGATTTGGGATACGCAGTATTTT. It specifies CASSLDRIWDTQYF.

The DNA for the CDR3 is TGTGCCAGCATCCGGGGGGGCCTCGCAGATACGCAGTATTTT. Residues: CASIRGGLADTQYF. V is TRBV6-2 or TRBV6-3 and J is TRBJ2-3; 8 nucleotides agree with TRBD2. The CDR3 has 14 residues. The junction had 7 bases not matched to a gene; V was cut back by 7 bases and J by 4 bases. Per the germline V gene, CDR1 is MNHEY and CDR2 is SVGEGT.

In regard to this clonotype: Mismatch with germline at one junction end may stem from a read error. J is TRBJ2-2 and V is TRBV12-3 or TRBV12-4; 7 bases line up with TRBD1. This CDR3 has 14 amino acids. The CDR3 spells CASSGDRQTGELFF. CDR3 sequence (DNA): TGTGCCAGCAGTGGGGACAGACAAACCGGTGAGCTGTTTTTT.

The V gene is TRBV27, the J gene TRBJ2-5, with 8 bases lining up with TRBD1. The V gene end was trimmed by 4 bases and the J gene end by 5 bases; junction bases not matched to a gene: 12. Germline-derived CDR1 and CDR2 are MNHEY and SMNVEV (reference sequence). The length of the CDR3 is 16 residues. The CDR3 coding sequence is TGTGCCAGCAGTTCCAGGGGGCGAGATTTTCGGGAGACCCAGTACTTC. This gives the protein CASSSRGRDFRETQYF.

The chain uses TRBV20-1 and TRBJ2-7, with TRBD1 matching 7 bases. The CDR3 is made up of 13 amino acids. With V trimmed by 6 bases and J by 3 bases, 8 bases remained unmatched. CDR1 is DFQATT and CDR2 is SNEGSKA in the germline V gene (reference sequence). The CDR3 reads CSATPGQIYEQYF. The CDR3 region has the DNA TGCAGTGCAACTCCGGGACAGATCTACGAGCAGTACTTC.

This rearrangement joins TRBV12-3 or TRBV12-4 to TRBJ2-3; no clear D. The V end lost 3 bases, the J end lost 4 bases, and 11 bases lay between the germline ends. This CDR3 comprises 14 residues. CDR3 loop: CASSFGLSADTQYF. CDR3 coding DNA: TGTGCCAGCAGTTTTGGTCTGTCGGCAGATACGCAGTATTTT.

The chain combines TRBV5-1 with TRBJ2-3, with 7 positions matching TRBD2. Looked up from germline, CDR1 is SGHRS and CDR2 is YFSETQ. Trimming removed 0 bases from V and 4 bases from J; junction bases left unmatched: 2. This CDR3 has 14 amino acids. The CDR3 region has the DNA TGCGCCAGCAGCTTGGGAAGCGGGGCAGATACGCAGTATTTT. It codes for CASSLGSGADTQYF.

This clonotype was observed once. The chain combines TRBV7-9 with TRBJ2-1, with D unresolved. Trimming removed 3 bases at V and 5 bases at J, with 14 bases between. Germline V gives CDR1 SEHNR, CDR2 FQNEAQ (reference sequence). The CDR3 loop spans 15 amino acids. The CDR3 protein is CASSFGVISNNEQFF. DNA of the CDR3: TGTGCCAGCAGCTTCGGTGTCATCAGTAACAATGAGCAGTTCTTC.

This clonotype was detected ten times or more. This chain joins TRBV20-1 and TRBJ2-2; the D is unclear. Germline assignment: CDR1 DFQATT and CDR2 SNEGSKA (reference sequence). Trimming removed 7 bases from V and 1 base from J, with 10 bases in between. This CDR3 is 13 amino acids long. The CDR3 DNA follows: TGCAGTGTCAGTTACAGGAACACCGGGGAGCTGTTTTTT. Its protein product is CSVSYRNTGELFF.

For this clonotype: Mismatch with germline at one junction end may stem from a read error. V is TRBV28 and J is TRBJ2-7; the D gene is possibly TRBD1 (6 bases). Per the germline V gene, CDR1 is MDHEN and CDR2 is SYDVKM. CDR3 length: 14 amino acids. CDR3 nucleotide sequence: TGTGCCAGCAATTTACCGGGACAAACCTACGAGCAGTACTTC. This codes for CASNLPGQTYEQYF. The variable domain in full, with the rest retrieved from reference TRBV28 and TRBJ2-7, is DVKVTQSSRYLVKRTGEKVFLECVQDMDHENMFWYRQDPGLGLRLIYFSYDVKMKEKGDIPEGYSVSREKKERFSLILESASTNQTSMYLCASNLPGQTYEQYFGPGTRLTVT.

This clonotype was detected only a few times. This chain links TRBV10-3 with TRBJ2-5, with D possibly matching TRBD1 (6 bases). CDR3 size: 18 residues. From germline, CDR1 is ENHRY and CDR2 SYGVKD. Trimming removed 3 bases from V and 5 bases from J, with 25 bases in between. CDR3 coding DNA: TGTGCCATCAGTGATGATGAGGGGGTCAGGGGAAGAGAGGAGACCCAGTACTTC. Translation gives CAISDDEGVRGREETQYF.

This clonotype was picked up many times. The chain links TRBV12-3 or TRBV12-4 to TRBJ2-1, with D maybe TRBD2 (6 bases). The CDR3 runs to 15 residues. Trimming left V 3 bases short and J 5 bases short, with 14 bases between. Here the CDR3 reads CASSFAGPRNNEQFF. CDR3 nucleotide sequence: TGTGCCAGCAGTTTTGCGGGACCGCGGAACAATGAGCAGTTCTTC.

The chain joins TRBV12-3 or TRBV12-4 to TRBJ1-5; D gene ambiguous. CDR3 size: 15 residues. Trimming pared 7 bases from V and 2 bases from J, leaving 15 bases between. The chain's CDR3 is CASTKAQCGNQPQHF. The DNA for the CDR3 is TGTGCCAGCACGAAGGCCCAGTGTGGCAATCAGCCCCAGCATTTT.

The gene calls are TRBV20-1 and TRBJ2-7, with TRBD1 matching over 7 bases. The CDR3 is made up of 14 amino acids. Germline values: CDR1 DFQATT, CDR2 SNEGSKA (reference sequence). V dropped 3 bases and J dropped 3; count of bases not matched to a gene: 8. CDR3 nucleotide sequence: TGCAGTGCTAGCTGGGTGGGACAGAACTACGAGCAGTACTTC. It codes for CSASWVGQNYEQYF.

This clonotype was counted only a few times. The V gene is TRBV27, the J gene TRBJ2-7; tentative D call: TRBD1 (5 bases). The germline V and J ends were trimmed by 4 bases and 6 bases, with 10 bases remaining between them. This CDR3 contains 12 residues. The germline V gene encodes CDR1 MNHEY and CDR2 SMNVEV (reference sequence). The CDR3 here is CASSSTGREQYF. For the CDR3, the DNA is TGTGCCAGCAGTTCTACAGGCCGCGAGCAGTACTTC.